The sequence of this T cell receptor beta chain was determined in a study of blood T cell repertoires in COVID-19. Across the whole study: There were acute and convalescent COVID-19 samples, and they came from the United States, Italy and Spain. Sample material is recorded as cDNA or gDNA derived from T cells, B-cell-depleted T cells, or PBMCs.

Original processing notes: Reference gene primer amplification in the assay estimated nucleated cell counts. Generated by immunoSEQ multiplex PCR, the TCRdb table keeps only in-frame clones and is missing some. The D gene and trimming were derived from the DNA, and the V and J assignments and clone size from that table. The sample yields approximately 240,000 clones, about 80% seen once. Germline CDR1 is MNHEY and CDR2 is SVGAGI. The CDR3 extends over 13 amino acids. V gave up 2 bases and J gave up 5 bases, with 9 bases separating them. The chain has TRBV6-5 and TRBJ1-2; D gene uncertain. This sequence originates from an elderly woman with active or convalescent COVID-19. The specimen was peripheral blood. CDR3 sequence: CASSYDGSYGYTF. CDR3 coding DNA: TGTGCCAGCAGTTACGACGGGAGTTATGGCTACACCTTC.